This entry lists 14 T cell receptor beta chains sequenced from one sample in a study of T cell responses to AZD1222 COVID-19 vaccine. Libraries were prepared by immunoSEQ multiplex PCR; TCRdb keeps only in-frame clonotypes and omits some of them. Of 75,000 to 95,000 clones in the sample, roughly 90% were seen once. The sequences come from peripheral blood, collected on day 0 of MenACWY control vaccination. Receptors were obtained from an adult in good health.

Only a few counts were recorded for this clone. V is TRBV15 and J is TRBJ2-5, with D perhaps TRBD2 (6 bases). The CDR3 length is 15 residues. Trimming pared 0 bases from V and 4 bases from J, leaving 12 bases between. Germline V gene data show CDR1 as LNHNV and CDR2 as YYDKDF (reference sequence). DNA of the CDR3: TGTGCCACCAGCAGAGAGGGGGGAAGCGGAGAGACCCAGTACTTC. Translated, it gives CATSREGGSGETQYF.

V gene TRBV2 combines with J gene TRBJ1-4; D is unresolved. Germline values: CDR1 SNHLY, CDR2 FYNNEI. This CDR3 contains 13 residues. Trimming took 8 bases from V and 8 from J, leaving 15 bases between them. The chain's CDR3 is CASGTKRQEKLFF. Written as DNA, the CDR3 is TGTGCCAGCGGAACCAAAAGGCAGGAAAAACTGTTTTTT.

The chain uses TRBV5-1 and TRBJ2-7, with D perhaps TRBD1 or TRBD2 (5 bases each). CDR1 is SGHRS and CDR2 is YFSETQ in the germline V gene. Deletions cut 4 bases from V and 4 bases from J, with 21 bases between. CDR3 length: 16 amino acids. Here the CDR3 reads CASSVRTGQGPYEQYF. The CDR3 DNA reads TGCGCCAGCAGCGTAAGAACGGGGCAGGGTCCGTACGAGCAGTACTTC.

The V gene is TRBV10-3, the J gene TRBJ2-2, with a tentative D call TRBD2 (7 bases). Germline V gene lookup returns CDR1 ENHRY and CDR2 SYGVKD. CDR3 size: 17 residues. Between the trimmed V and J ends, which lost 3 bases and 2 bases, there was a span of 16 bases. CDR3: CAISELAGALNTGELFF. CDR3 DNA sequence: TGTGCCATCAGTGAACTGGCGGGGGCTCTCAACACCGGGGAGCTGTTTTTT.

J is TRBJ2-7 and V is TRBV24-1; D gene ambiguous. This CDR3 is 13 amino acids long. Germline CDR1 is KGHDR and CDR2 is SFDVKD. V was pared by 4 bases and J by 0 bases, with 6 bases between. In nucleotides, the CDR3 is TGTGCCACCAGTGACCGCAGCTCCTACGAGCAGTACTTC. Protein: CATSDRSSYEQYF.

The chain combines TRBV7-9 with TRBJ1-1, with 7 bases fitting TRBD1. Trimming at V came to 1 base and at J to 1 base, leaving 6 bases not matched to a gene. This CDR3 region has 16 residues. CDR1 and CDR2 (germline): SEHNR, FQNEAQ (reference sequence). The CDR3 reads CASSLVPGTENTEAFF. The DNA of the CDR3 is TGTGCCAGCAGCTTAGTCCCCGGGACAGAGAACACTGAAGCTTTCTTT.

The chain employs TRBV28 and TRBJ1-1, with no clear D. The germline gives CDR1 MDHEN, CDR2 SYDVKM. Trimming shortened V by 6 bases and J by 0 bases, and 11 bases separated the two germline ends. This CDR3 contains 14 residues. The CDR3: CASREAQMNTEAFF. The CDR3 region has the DNA TGTGCCAGCAGGGAAGCCCAGATGAACACTGAAGCTTTCTTT. Looking up the rest from reference TRBV28 and TRBJ1-1 gives the full variable domain: DVKVTQSSRYLVKRTGEKVFLECVQDMDHENMFWYRQDPGLGLRLIYFSYDVKMKEKGDIPEGYSVSREKKERFSLILESASTNQTSMYLCASREAQMNTEAFFGQGTRLTVV.

In nucleotides, the CDR3 is TGTGCCACCAGCAGTAAATCTATCTATAATTCACCCCTCCACTTT. It is translated as CATSSKSIYNSPLHF. This chain uses TRBV15 with TRBJ1-6, with D unresolved. V was shortened by 3 bases and J by 3 bases, with 9 bases between the two germline ends. Germline-derived CDR1 and CDR2 are LNHNV and YYDKDF (reference sequence). The CDR3 sequence is 15 residues long.

The V gene is TRBV9, the J gene TRBJ1-3; no firm D call. Per germline, CDR1 SGDLS and CDR2 YYNGEE. CDR3 size: 16 residues. The V gene lost 0 bases and the J gene lost 0 bases, with 10 bases spanning the gap. This chain's CDR3 is CASSVGSGNSGNTIYF. For the CDR3, the DNA is TGTGCCAGCAGCGTAGGGTCTGGAAACTCTGGAAACACCATATATTTT.

This rearrangement joins TRBV5-1 to TRBJ1-4; the D gene is possibly TRBD1 (6 bases). Germline CDR1 SGHRS, CDR2 YFSETQ. This CDR3 comprises 17 residues. The V and J ends lost 3 bases and 7 bases respectively, with 22 bases between them. This CDR3 reads CASSYGASGAGGEKLFF. The CDR3 nucleotides are TGCGCCAGCAGCTACGGCGCTTCGGGGGCCGGGGGTGAAAAACTGTTTTTT.

V is TRBV5-8 and J is TRBJ2-6; D is ambiguous. CDR3 length equals 18 residues. Between the trimmed V and J ends, which lost 4 bases and 4 bases, there was a span of 21 bases. CDR1 is SGHTS and CDR2 is YDEGEE in the germline V gene. CDR3: CASSPRPQLLVGANVLTF. As DNA, the CDR3 is TGTGCCAGCAGCCCGAGGCCTCAGCTTTTAGTGGGGGCCAACGTCCTGACTTTC.

The V call is TRBV7-9, the J call TRBJ2-7; 13 bases fit TRBD2. This CDR3 spans 15 amino acids. The germline gives CDR1 SEHNR, CDR2 FQNEAQ (reference sequence). V lost 5 bases, J lost 5 bases, and 6 bases stayed unmatched. In DNA, the CDR3 is TGTGCCAGCAGCCGGACTAGCGGGGGTCCGAACGAGCAGTACTTC. The encoded protein is CASSRTSGGPNEQYF.

Written as DNA, the CDR3 is TGTGCTAGTGGTTTGGTCGGACTTAGCTCCTACAATGAGCAGTTCTTC. Protein: CASGLVGLSSYNEQFF. The chain is built from TRBV12-5 and TRBJ2-1; TRBD2 might be the D (5 bases). Trimming removed 0 bases at V and 0 bases at J, with 9 bases between. The length of the CDR3 is 16 residues. CDR1 LGHNT and CDR2 FRNRAP come from the germline V gene.

This clone was seen a single time. The sample contains more than one DNA sequence encoding this CDR3. The chain combines TRBV5-1 with TRBJ1-2, with D possibly TRBD1 on 5 matching bases. The V end was cut by 1 base, the J end by 2 bases, with 6 bases between. This CDR3 has 13 residues. Germline V gives CDR1 SGHRS, CDR2 YFSETQ. CDR3 in DNA: TGCGCCAGCAGCTTGCCAGGGAACTATGGCTACACCTTC. Protein product: CASSLPGNYGYTF.